Following are 15 T cell receptor beta chains from one sample sequenced in a study of PD-1 blockade in classical Hodgkin lymphoma. Each patient's relapse followed autologous stem cell transplantation, and brentuximab vedotin exposure varied. Assay used: immunoSEQ multiplex PCR; TCRdb lists only in-frame clones, some missing. The sample contains 20,000 to 30,000 clones, about three quarters of which appear only once. The starting material was peripheral blood mononuclear cells (PBMCs), obtained before the second cycle of nivolumab. These receptors were collected from a human donor with classical Hodgkin lymphoma.

The chain employs TRBV10-2 and TRBJ1-2; 7 nucleotides agree with TRBD1. Trimming took 0 bases from V and 5 from J; bases not matched to a gene: 3. CDR1 is WSHSY, CDR2 SAAADI, per germline. The CDR3 is 14 residues long. This CDR3 is CASSESVTGYGYTF. The CDR3 nucleotides read TGCGCCAGCAGTGAGTCAGTGACAGGGTATGGCTACACCTTC.

The CDR3 DNA follows: TGTGCCATCAGGACAGGGGGTCGGCCCCCCTACGAGCAGTACTTC. This translates into CAIRTGGRPPYEQYF. This chain uses TRBV10-3 with TRBJ2-7, with 9 nucleotides matching TRBD1. After removal of 6 bases from V and 2 bases from J, the junction contained 8 bases not matched to a gene. This CDR3 is built from 15 residues. From germline, CDR1 is ENHRY and CDR2 SYGVKD.

The chain joins TRBV7-3 to TRBJ2-1; 15 bases map to TRBD2. V was pared by 4 bases and J by 7 bases, with 2 bases of the junction left unmatched. Per the germline V gene, CDR1 is SGHTA and CDR2 is FQGTGA. This CDR3 region has 15 residues. The CDR3 DNA reads as TGTGCCAGCAGCTGGACTAGCGGGAGGGGAAATGAGCAGTTCTTC. It is translated as CASSWTSGRGNEQFF.

This chain uses TRBV10-2 with TRBJ2-5; perhaps TRBD1 as D (6 bases). The CDR3 spans 12 residues. The germline CDR1 and CDR2 sequences are WSHSY and SAAADI. V dropped 9 bases and J dropped 4 bases, with 12 bases sitting between them. The CDR3 DNA reads as TGCGCCAGTGGCACAGGGTTAGAGACCCAGTACTTC. Protein: CASGTGLETQYF.

V is TRBV19 and J is TRBJ2-7, with D tentatively TRBD1 (6 bases). V gave up 3 bases and J gave up 5 bases, with 11 bases separating them. CDR3 length: 13 amino acids. Germline V CDR1 and CDR2: LNHDA, SQIVND (reference sequence). CDR3 protein: CASSIQGLNEQYF. Written as DNA, the CDR3 is TGTGCCAGTAGTATTCAGGGGTTGAACGAGCAGTACTTC.

The chain has TRBV28 and TRBJ2-7, with 7 bases lining up with TRBD1. The CDR3 has 15 residues. The germline CDR1 and CDR2 sequences are MDHEN and SYDVKM. With V trimmed by 9 bases and J by 3 bases, 14 bases remained unmatched. This CDR3 is CASHTVGTDSYEQYF. The CDR3 DNA reads TGTGCCAGTCATACGGTTGGGACAGACAGCTACGAGCAGTACTTC. The whole variable domain, filled in from reference TRBV28 and TRBJ2-7, reads DVKVTQSSRYLVKRTGEKVFLECVQDMDHENMFWYRQDPGLGLRLIYFSYDVKMKEKGDIPEGYSVSREKKERFSLILESASTNQTSMYLCASHTVGTDSYEQYFGPGTRLTVT.

The rearrangement uses TRBV9 and TRBJ2-1; 13 bases match TRBD2. The V gene's germline CDR1 is SGDLS and CDR2 YYNGEE. The junction had 8 bases not matched to a gene; V was cut back by 0 bases and J by 8 bases. The CDR3 covers 17 residues. CDR3 coding DNA: TGTGCCAGCAGCGTAGCCCTACTAGCGGGAGGGCCTGATGAGCAGTTCTTC. Translating it yields CASSVALLAGGPDEQFF.

This chain connects TRBV11-3 to TRBJ2-1; TRBD2 agrees at 10 bases. After removal of 5 bases from V and 4 bases from J, the junction contained 8 bases not matched to a gene. Germline CDR1 is SGHNT and CDR2 is YENEEA. The CDR3 spans 16 residues. CDR3 sequence reads: CASSEIGLADYNEQFF. CDR3 sequence (DNA): TGTGCCAGCAGCGAGATCGGACTAGCGGATTACAATGAGCAGTTCTTC.

The CDR3 sequence: CASSPRQYYEQYF. Written as DNA, the CDR3 is TGTGCCAGCAGCCCCCGACAGTACTACGAGCAGTACTTC. The V and J genes are TRBV11-2 and TRBJ2-7, with a tentative D call TRBD1 (5 bases). The CDR3 length is 13 residues. CDR1 is SGHAT and CDR2 is FQNNGV in the germline V gene. V was shortened by 5 bases and J by 3 bases, with 11 bases between the two germline ends.

The chain couples TRBV5-1 to TRBJ2-3; D not resolved. The V end lost 2 bases, the J end lost 2 bases, and 9 bases lay between the germline ends. The germline CDR1 and CDR2 sequences are SGHRS and YFSETQ. CDR3 length equals 14 residues. The CDR3 region is CASSFGSATDTQYF. In nucleotides, the CDR3 is TGCGCCAGCAGCTTTGGCAGCGCCACAGATACGCAGTATTTT.

The chain recombines TRBV5-4 with TRBJ2-3; 8 positions agree with TRBD2. The CDR3 loop spans 18 amino acids. The germline V gene has CDR1 SGHNT and CDR2 YYREEE (reference sequence). V lost 4 bases to trimming and J lost 1 base; unmatched junction nucleotides: 14. The CDR3 sequence is CASSLDLVVREGTDTQYF. The CDR3 DNA sequence: TGTGCCAGCAGCCTTGATTTAGTGGTGCGGGAGGGCACAGATACGCAGTATTTT. Filled out from reference TRBV5-4 and TRBJ2-3, the complete variable domain reads ETGVTQSPTHLIKTRGQQVTLRCSSQSGHNTVSWYQQALGQGPQFIFQYYREEENGRGNFPPRFSGLQFPNYSSELNVNALELDDSALYLCASSLDLVVREGTDTQYFGPGTRLTVL.

The chain couples TRBV2 to TRBJ2-7; 11 nucleotides agree with TRBD1. In germline, CDR1 is SNHLY, CDR2 FYNNEI. Losses at the gene ends were 7 bases for V and 5 bases for J; bases not matched to a gene: 7. CDR3 length: 14 residues. The CDR3 DNA sequence: TGTGCCAGCACTCGGACAGGGGGCCCTCACGAGCAGTACTTC. Its protein product is CASTRTGGPHEQYF.

This clone has only one observation. The chain recombines TRBV10-3 with TRBJ2-7; 12 bases align to TRBD2. This CDR3 spans 18 amino acids. Germline V gene lookup returns CDR1 ENHRY and CDR2 SYGVKD. Trimming cost V 8 bases and J 3 bases; bases outside gene matches: 17. The CDR3 is CAIQGGDGLAGKFYEQYF. In DNA form, the CDR3 reads TGTGCCATCCAGGGAGGGGATGGACTAGCGGGAAAGTTCTACGAGCAGTACTTC.

This clone showed up just a few times. This chain joins TRBV2 and TRBJ1-2, with TRBD1 identical over 7 bases. After removal of 8 bases from V and 4 bases from J, the junction contained 10 bases not matched to a gene. The CDR3 extends over 14 amino acids. Germline CDR1 and CDR2: SNHLY and FYNNEI. The CDR3 loop reads CASRWKGAGYGYTF. DNA of the CDR3: TGTGCCAGCCGTTGGAAGGGGGCAGGCTATGGCTACACCTTC.

The rearrangement joins TRBV9 to TRBJ1-5; D is undetermined. CDR1 SGDLS and CDR2 YYNGEE come from the germline V gene. The ends were cut back, 2 bases at V and 0 bases at J, with 9 bases in the middle. The CDR3 covers 15 residues. The CDR3 protein is CASSVGGVSNQPQHF. CDR3 in DNA: TGTGCCAGCAGCGTCGGCGGGGTTAGCAATCAGCCCCAGCATTTT.